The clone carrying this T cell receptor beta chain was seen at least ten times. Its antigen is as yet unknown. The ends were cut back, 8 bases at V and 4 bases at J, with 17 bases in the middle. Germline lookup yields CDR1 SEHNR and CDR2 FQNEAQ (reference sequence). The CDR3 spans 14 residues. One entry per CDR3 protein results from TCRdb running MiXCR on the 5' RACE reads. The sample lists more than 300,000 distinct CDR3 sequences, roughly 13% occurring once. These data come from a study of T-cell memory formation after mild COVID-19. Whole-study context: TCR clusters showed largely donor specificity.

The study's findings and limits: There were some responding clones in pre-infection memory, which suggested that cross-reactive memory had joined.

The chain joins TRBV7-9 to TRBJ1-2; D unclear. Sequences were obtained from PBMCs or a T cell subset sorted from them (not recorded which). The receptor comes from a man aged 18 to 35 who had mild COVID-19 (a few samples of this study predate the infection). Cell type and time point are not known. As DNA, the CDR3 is TGTGCCAGCGGTAACACCCTTGAGGGCTATGGCTACACCTTC. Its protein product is CASGNTLEGYGYTF. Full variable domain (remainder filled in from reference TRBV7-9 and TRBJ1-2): DTGVSQNPRHKITKRGQNVTFRCDPISEHNRLYWYRQTLGQGPEFLTYFQNEAQLEKSRLLSDRFSAERPKGSFSTLEIQRTEQGDSAMYLCASGNTLEGYGYTFGSGTRLTVV.